These T cell receptor beta chains were read from a single sample in a study of T-cell memory formation after mild COVID-19. TCRdb re-called the 5' RACE reads with MiXCR, one entry per CDR3 protein. The table shows under 400,000 distinct CDR3 sequences, with 20% to 25% occurring only once. Sample: PBMCs or a T cell subset sorted from them (not recorded which). The receptor set was obtained from an adult woman who had mild COVID-19 (a few samples of this study predate the infection). Cell type and time point are not known. Each CDR3 is given with its conserved first and last residue. Each record gives: CDR3 protein, CDR3 DNA, clone size, J gene, V gene, D gene. A D gene is named only where the DNA matches it firmly. Not every row has a clone size; where given, it reads once, few, many or a size class.

CASSYRESQPQHF,TGTGCCAGCAGCTACAGGGAATCCCAGCCCCAGCATTTT,NA,TRBJ1-5,TRBV7-2,NA
CASERGTYNEQFF,TGTGCCAGTGAGCGGGGCACCTACAATGAGCAGTTCTTC,few,TRBJ2-1,TRBV7-9,TRBD2
CASSLEPGNYGYTF,TGCGCCAGCAGCTTGGAACCAGGAAACTATGGCTACACCTTC,NA,TRBJ1-2,TRBV5-1,NA
CSASQGTAGNEQFF,TGCAGTGCTAGCCAAGGGACGGCGGGCAATGAGCAGTTCTTC,few,TRBJ2-1,TRBV20-1,NA
CASTSGTTYDEQFF,TGTGCCAGCACCTCAGGGACTACCTATGATGAGCAGTTCTTC,NA,TRBJ2-1,TRBV2,TRBD2
CASSQVSGGGYTF,TGCGCCAGCAGCCAAGTATCCGGGGGGGGCTACACCTTC,NA,TRBJ1-2,TRBV4-3,NA
CACSAGGSSYNEQFF,NA,few,TRBJ2-1,TRBV11-1,NA
CSVEGDRGGGYTF,TGCAGCGTTGAGGGGGACAGGGGCGGAGGCTACACCTTC,NA,TRBJ1-2,TRBV29-1,TRBD1
CASRYSGTGVAFF,TGTGCCAGCAGATACAGCGGGACAGGGGTTGCTTTCTTT,few,TRBJ1-1,TRBV3-1,TRBD1
CSAREGRGRETQYF,TGCAGTGCTAGAGAGGGCAGGGGGCGGGAGACCCAGTACTTC,NA,TRBJ2-5,TRBV20-1,TRBD1
CASSPSGGAGDTQYF,TGTGCCAGCAGCCCTAGCGGGGGGGCAGGAGATACGCAGTATTTT,few,TRBJ2-3,TRBV7-2,TRBD2
CASSVEQGPSSGANVLTF,TGTGCCAGCAGCGTAGAACAGGGCCCTAGCTCTGGGGCCAACGTCCTGACTTTC,NA,TRBJ2-6,TRBV9,NA
CASKEFYGTEAFF,TGTGCCAGCAAGGAGTTCTATGGCACTGAAGCTTTCTTT,few,TRBJ1-1,TRBV6-1,NA
CASSPPGVYNEQFF,TGTGCCAGCAGCCCCCCGGGGGTCTACAATGAGCAGTTCTTC,few,TRBJ2-1,TRBV7-3,NA
CASSHRDNIQYF,TGTGCCAGCAGTCACCGGGACAACATTCAGTACTTC,NA,TRBJ2-4,TRBV6-2/TRBV6-3,NA
CASSYERVGSWQFF,TGTGCCAGCAGTTACGAACGGGTCGGGTCTTGGCAGTTCTTC,NA,TRBJ2-1,TRBV6-5,NA
CASSWEGGNTIYF,TGTGCCAGCAGCTGGGAAGGGGGAAACACCATATATTTT,NA,TRBJ1-3,TRBV7-9,NA
CASSPPWQGYNEQFF,TGTGCCAGCAGCCCCCCGTGGCAGGGGTACAATGAGCAGTTCTTC,few,TRBJ2-1,TRBV6-5,NA
CASSLGTSNTGELFF,TGTGCCAGCAGCTTAGGGACTAGCAACACCGGGGAGCTGTTTTTT,NA,TRBJ2-2,TRBV7-6,TRBD2
CATSRSGQGQETQYF,TGTGCCACCAGCAGATCCGGACAGGGGCAGGAGACCCAGTACTTC,few,TRBJ2-5,TRBV15,TRBD1
CASSAQGTSSYNEQFF,TGTGCCAGCAGCGCCCAAGGGACTAGCTCCTACAATGAGCAGTTCTTC,NA,TRBJ2-1,TRBV9,TRBD2
CACKVLDRFGDEQYF,TGTGCCTGCAAAGTTTTGGACAGGTTTGGCGACGAGCAGTACTTC,many,TRBJ2-7,TRBV30,TRBD1
CASSQETGQGRGYTF,TGTGCCAGCAGCCAAGAAACTGGACAGGGAAGAGGCTACACCTTC,once,TRBJ1-2,TRBV4-2,TRBD1
CAWIKTGIQETQYF,TGTGCCTGGATTAAAACAGGGATCCAAGAGACCCAGTACTTC,NA,TRBJ2-5,TRBV30,NA
CAWSGDWTYEQYF,TGTGCCTGGAGCGGGGACTGGACCTACGAGCAGTACTTC,few,TRBJ2-7,TRBV30,NA
CATSDPSRTGMNTGELFF,TGTGCCACCAGTGATCCGTCCAGGACAGGGATGAACACCGGGGAGCTGTTTTTT,few,TRBJ2-2,TRBV24-1,TRBD1
CASSISPPDPRDSPLHF,TGTGCCAGTAGTATTTCACCCCCGGACCCCCGGGATTCACCCCTCCACTTT,once,TRBJ1-6,TRBV19,NA
CASSYSVSGGAGNEQFF,TGTGCCAGCAGTTACTCCGTCAGCGGGGGGGCCGGTAATGAGCAGTTCTTC,many,TRBJ2-1,TRBV6-5,TRBD2
CASSQVADTYNEQFF,TGTGCCAGCAGCCAAGTAGCGGATACCTACAATGAGCAGTTCTTC,NA,TRBJ2-1,TRBV4-2,NA
CSATWTARNYEQYF,TGCAGTGCTACCTGGACCGCCCGCAACTACGAGCAGTACTTC,NA,TRBJ2-7,TRBV20-1,NA
CASRKRDGSGTEAFF,TGTGCCAGCAGGAAGAGGGACGGAAGTGGGACTGAAGCTTTCTTT,NA,TRBJ1-1,TRBV6-5,NA
CASSDRGPEKLFF,TGTGCCAGCAGTGACAGGGGGCCTGAAAAACTGTTTTTT,NA,TRBJ1-4,TRBV25-1,TRBD1
CSARAAGSSYGYTF,TGCAGTGCTAGAGCCGCAGGGTCCTCCTATGGCTACACCTTC,once,TRBJ1-2,TRBV20-1,NA
CSASGNTEAFF,TGCAGTGCTTCCGGGAACACTGAAGCTTTCTTT,many,TRBJ1-1,TRBV20-1,NA
CASNLEGSNQPQHF,TGTGCCAGCAATCTTGAGGGTAGCAATCAGCCCCAGCATTTT,few,TRBJ1-5,TRBV12-3/TRBV12-4,NA
CASSPVGGSPLHF,TGTGCCAGCAGCCCCGTGGGGGGTTCACCCCTCCACTTT,NA,TRBJ1-6,TRBV5-8,NA
CASSEYSRQLDNSPLHF,TGTGCCAGCAGTGAATACAGTCGACAGCTCGATAATTCACCCCTCCACTTT,NA,TRBJ1-6,TRBV25-1,NA
CSVGTGGRNYGYTF,TGCAGCGTTGGCACAGGGGGCCGGAACTATGGCTACACCTTC,NA,TRBJ1-2,TRBV29-1,TRBD1
CASSLGATLQETQYF,TGTGCCAGCAGCTTGGGGGCGACCCTCCAAGAGACCCAGTACTTC,few,TRBJ2-5,TRBV7-2,NA
CASRPQGQGQETQYF,TGTGCCAGCAGACCCCAGGGACAGGGGCAAGAGACCCAGTACTTC,NA,TRBJ2-5,TRBV6-6,TRBD1
CASSQEITGSYEQYF,TGCGCCAGCAGCCAAGAAATAACAGGGTCCTACGAGCAGTACTTC,NA,TRBJ2-7,TRBV4-1,NA
CASRKDGPEAFF,TGTGCCAGCAGAAAGGACGGGCCTGAAGCTTTCTTT,NA,TRBJ1-1,TRBV6-1,NA
CATSDPPSDTQYF,TGTGCCACCAGTGACCCACCATCCGATACGCAGTATTTT,few,TRBJ2-3,TRBV24-1,NA
CASSWVSNYEQYF,TGTGCCAGTAGTTGGGTGTCGAACTACGAGCAGTACTTC,few,TRBJ2-7,TRBV19,NA
CASSQEGLVGTQYF,TGCGCCAGCAGCCAAGAGGGACTGGTTGGGACCCAGTACTTC,NA,TRBJ2-5,TRBV4-3,NA
CSALAAGTDTQYF,TGCAGTGCTTTGGCAGCGGGCACAGATACGCAGTATTTT,NA,TRBJ2-3,TRBV20-1,NA
CSVDAGSYEQYF,TGCAGCGTTGACGCCGGATCCTACGAGCAGTACTTC,NA,TRBJ2-7,TRBV29-1,NA
CASSRTTGSDTQYF,TGCGCCAGCAGCCGCACCACTGGGTCAGATACGCAGTATTTT,few,TRBJ2-3,TRBV5-1,NA
CSARDRVTYEQYF,TGCAGTGCTAGAGATAGGGTCACCTACGAGCAGTACTTC,NA,TRBJ2-7,TRBV20-1,NA
CATSETGTYGYTF,TGTGCCACCAGTGAAACAGGGACCTATGGCTACACCTTC,few,TRBJ1-2,TRBV24-1,NA
CAISEDRASYEQYF,TGTGCCATCAGTGAGGACAGGGCCTCCTACGAGCAGTACTTC,few,TRBJ2-7,TRBV10-3,TRBD1
CASSQDRAGISTDTQYF,TGTGCCAGCAGCCAAGATAGGGCGGGGATAAGCACAGATACGCAGTATTTT,NA,TRBJ2-3,TRBV14,NA
CSAPGQNSPLHF,TGCAGTGCCCCCGGACAGAATTCACCCCTCCACTTT,few,TRBJ1-6,TRBV20-1,NA
CATGQGREQYF,TGTGCCACCGGACAGGGAAGGGAGCAGTACTTC,NA,TRBJ2-7,TRBV7-8,TRBD1
CASSFEGISSNQPQHF,TGTGCCAGCAGTTTTGAGGGGATTTCTAGCAATCAGCCCCAGCATTTT,NA,TRBJ1-5,TRBV12-3/TRBV12-4,NA